This paragraph reports one T cell receptor (beta chain). The sample comes from a study of shared clonotypes between healthy human individuals. Study summary: CD4 naive cells filled three plates per donor, CD4 memory three, CD8 naive two and CD8 memory one.

It was at deep level that the assay was run. TCRdb's copy holds only in-frame clones and misses some; the assay was immunoSEQ multiplex PCR. The data show approximately 1,000,000 clones, 75% to 80% seen once. The CDR3 runs 15 residues. The germline gives CDR1 LNHDA, CDR2 SQIVND (reference sequence). After removal of 3 bases from V and 5 bases from J, the junction contained 8 bases not matched to a gene. This receptor was obtained from a man younger than 30 in good health. Some clones in this sample may be carry-over from other donors' samples. What was sequenced was memory CD4+ T cells from PBMCs. Subset here: CD45RA-negative fraction. The rearrangement links TRBV19 to TRBJ2-5; 8 bases agree with TRBD1. CDR3 DNA sequence: TGTGCCAGTAGTATTATTGGACAGGGTGGGGAGACCCAGTACTTC. This codes for CASSIIGQGGETQYF.